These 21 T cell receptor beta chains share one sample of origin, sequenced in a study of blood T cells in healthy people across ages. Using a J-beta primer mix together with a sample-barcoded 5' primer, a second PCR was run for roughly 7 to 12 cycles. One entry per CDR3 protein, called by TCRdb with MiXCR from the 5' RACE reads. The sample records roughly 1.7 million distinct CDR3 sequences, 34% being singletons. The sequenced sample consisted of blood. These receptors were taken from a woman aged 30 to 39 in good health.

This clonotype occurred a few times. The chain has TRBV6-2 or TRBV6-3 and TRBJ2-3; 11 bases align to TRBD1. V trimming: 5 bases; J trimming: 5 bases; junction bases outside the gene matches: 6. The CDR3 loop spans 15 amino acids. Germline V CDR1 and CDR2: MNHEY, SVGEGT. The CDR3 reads CASSGPGQGVDTQYF. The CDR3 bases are TGTGCCAGCAGTGGGCCGGGACAGGGGGTAGATACGCAGTATTTT.

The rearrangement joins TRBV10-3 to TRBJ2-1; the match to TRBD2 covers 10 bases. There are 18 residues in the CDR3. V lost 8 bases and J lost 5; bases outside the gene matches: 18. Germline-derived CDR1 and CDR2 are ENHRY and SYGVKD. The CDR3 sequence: CAIGGLAGEKNRNNEQFF. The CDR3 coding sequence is TGTGCCATCGGAGGCCTAGCGGGAGAAAAAAATAGGAACAATGAGCAGTTCTTC.

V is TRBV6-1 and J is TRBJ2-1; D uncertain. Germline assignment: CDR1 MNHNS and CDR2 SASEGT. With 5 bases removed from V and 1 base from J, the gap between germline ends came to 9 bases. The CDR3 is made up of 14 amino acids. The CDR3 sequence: CASSKPSSYNEQFF. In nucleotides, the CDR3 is TGTGCCAGCAGTAAACCAAGTTCCTACAATGAGCAGTTCTTC.

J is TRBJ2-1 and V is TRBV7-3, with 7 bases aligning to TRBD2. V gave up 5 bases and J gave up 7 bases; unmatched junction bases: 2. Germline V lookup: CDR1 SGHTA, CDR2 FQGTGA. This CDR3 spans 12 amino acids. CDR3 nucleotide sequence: TGTGCCAGCAGCGCCGGGAGGAATGAGCAGTTCTTC. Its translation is CASSAGRNEQFF.

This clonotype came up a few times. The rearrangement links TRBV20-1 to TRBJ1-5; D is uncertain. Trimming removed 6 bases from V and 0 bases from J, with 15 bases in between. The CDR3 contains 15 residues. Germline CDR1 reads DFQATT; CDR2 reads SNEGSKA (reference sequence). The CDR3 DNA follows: TGCAGTGCGGACCTCGGAGGCTATAGCAATCAGCCCCAGCATTTT. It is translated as CSADLGGYSNQPQHF.

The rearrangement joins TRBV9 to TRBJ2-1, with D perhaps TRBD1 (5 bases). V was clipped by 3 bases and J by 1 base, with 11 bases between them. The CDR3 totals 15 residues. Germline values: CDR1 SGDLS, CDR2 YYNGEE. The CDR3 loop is CASSALGASYNEQFF. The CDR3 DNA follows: TGTGCCAGCAGCGCCCTTGGGGCGTCCTACAATGAGCAGTTCTTC.

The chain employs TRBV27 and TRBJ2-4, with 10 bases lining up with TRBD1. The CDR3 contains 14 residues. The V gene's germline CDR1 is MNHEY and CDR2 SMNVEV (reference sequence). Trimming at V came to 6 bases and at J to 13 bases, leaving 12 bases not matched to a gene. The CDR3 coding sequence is TGTGCCAGCAGGGGGACAGGGGAGACGGGTGAGCAGTACTTC. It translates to CASRGTGETGEQYF.

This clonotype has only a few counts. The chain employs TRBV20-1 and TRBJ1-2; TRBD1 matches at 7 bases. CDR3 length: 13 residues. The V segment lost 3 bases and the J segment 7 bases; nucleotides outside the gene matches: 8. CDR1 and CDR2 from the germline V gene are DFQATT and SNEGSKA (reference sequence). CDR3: CSASLQGWGGYTF. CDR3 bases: TGCAGTGCTAGCTTACAGGGGTGGGGTGGCTACACCTTC.

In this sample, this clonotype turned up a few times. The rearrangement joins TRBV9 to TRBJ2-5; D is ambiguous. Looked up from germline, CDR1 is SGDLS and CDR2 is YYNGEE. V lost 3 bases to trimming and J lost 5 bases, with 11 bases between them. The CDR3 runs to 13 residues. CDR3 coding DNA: TGTGCCAGCAGCGCGCGACTGGAGGAGACCCAGTACTTC. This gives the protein CASSARLEETQYF. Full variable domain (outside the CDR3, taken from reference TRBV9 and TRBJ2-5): DSGVTQTPKHLITATGQRVTLRCSPRSGDLSVYWYQQSLDQGLQFLIQYYNGEERAKGNILERFSAQQFPDLHSELNLSSLELGDSALYFCASSARLEETQYFGPGTRLLVL.

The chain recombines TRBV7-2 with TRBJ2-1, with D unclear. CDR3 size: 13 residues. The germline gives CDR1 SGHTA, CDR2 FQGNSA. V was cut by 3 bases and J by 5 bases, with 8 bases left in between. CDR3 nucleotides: TGTGCCAGCAGCTTGTGGGCAAACAATGAGCAGTTCTTC. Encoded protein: CASSLWANNEQFF.

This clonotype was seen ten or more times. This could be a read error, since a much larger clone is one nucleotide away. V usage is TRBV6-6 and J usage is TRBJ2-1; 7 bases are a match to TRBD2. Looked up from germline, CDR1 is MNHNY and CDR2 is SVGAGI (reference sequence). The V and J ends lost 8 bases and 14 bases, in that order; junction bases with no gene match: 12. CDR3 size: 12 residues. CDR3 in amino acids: CASPPGGDREFF. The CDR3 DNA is TGTGCCAGCCCCCCTGGGGGGGATAGAGAGTTCTTC.

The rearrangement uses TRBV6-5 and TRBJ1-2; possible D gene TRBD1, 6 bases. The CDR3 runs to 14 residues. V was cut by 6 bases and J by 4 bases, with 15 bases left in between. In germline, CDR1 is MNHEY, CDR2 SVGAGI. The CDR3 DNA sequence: TGTGCCAGCAGCGTCCGAGGGGGTAGCTATGGCTACACCTTC. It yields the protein CASSVRGGSYGYTF.

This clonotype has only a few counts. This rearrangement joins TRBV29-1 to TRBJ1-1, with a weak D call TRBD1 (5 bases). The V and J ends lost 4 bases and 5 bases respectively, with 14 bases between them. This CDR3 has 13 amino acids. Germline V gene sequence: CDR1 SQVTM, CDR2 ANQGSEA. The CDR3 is CSVVRTGGTEAFF. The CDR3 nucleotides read TGCAGCGTTGTCCGGACGGGGGGGACTGAAGCTTTCTTT.

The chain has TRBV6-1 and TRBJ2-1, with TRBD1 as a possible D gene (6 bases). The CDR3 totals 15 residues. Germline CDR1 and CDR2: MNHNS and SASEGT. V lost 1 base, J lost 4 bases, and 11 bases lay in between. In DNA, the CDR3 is TGTGCCAGCAGTGAAGTACAGGGTAAATACAATGAGCAGTTCTTC. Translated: CASSEVQGKYNEQFF.

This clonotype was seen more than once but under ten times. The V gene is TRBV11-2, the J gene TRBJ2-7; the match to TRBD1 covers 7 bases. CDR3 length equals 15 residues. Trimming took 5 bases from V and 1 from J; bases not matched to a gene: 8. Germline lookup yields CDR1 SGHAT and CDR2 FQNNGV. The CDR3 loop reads CASSAQGTYSYEQYF. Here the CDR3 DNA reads TGTGCCAGCAGCGCACAGGGGACCTATTCCTACGAGCAGTACTTC.

In nucleotides, the CDR3 is TGTGCCAGCAGCTCGCTTCCGGGACAACAAGAGACCCAGTACTTC. Translating it yields CASSSLPGQQETQYF. The rearrangement links TRBV7-9 to TRBJ2-5, with D possibly being TRBD1 (6 bases). This CDR3 contains 15 residues. Trimming took off 4 bases at V and 2 bases at J, with 14 bases between the two ends. Germline-derived CDR1 and CDR2 are SEHNR and FQNEAQ (reference sequence).

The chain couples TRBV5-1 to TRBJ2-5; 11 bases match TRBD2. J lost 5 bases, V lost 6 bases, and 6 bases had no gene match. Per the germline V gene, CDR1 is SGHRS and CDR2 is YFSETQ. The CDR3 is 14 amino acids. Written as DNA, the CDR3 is TGCGCCAGCAAAAAGACTAGCGGGATGGAGACCCAGTACTTC. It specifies CASKKTSGMETQYF.

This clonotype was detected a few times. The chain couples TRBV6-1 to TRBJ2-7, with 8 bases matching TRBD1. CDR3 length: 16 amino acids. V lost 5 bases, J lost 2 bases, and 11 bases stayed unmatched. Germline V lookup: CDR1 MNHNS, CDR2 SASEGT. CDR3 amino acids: CASSSYTGGGTYEQYF. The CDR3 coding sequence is TGTGCCAGCAGTTCTTATACAGGGGGAGGTACCTACGAGCAGTACTTC.

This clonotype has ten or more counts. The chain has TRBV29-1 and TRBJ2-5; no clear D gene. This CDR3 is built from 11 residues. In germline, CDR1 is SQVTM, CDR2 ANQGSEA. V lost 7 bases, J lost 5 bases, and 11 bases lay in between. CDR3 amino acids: CSARSWETQYF. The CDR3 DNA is TGCAGCGCCCGGTCTTGGGAGACCCAGTACTTC.

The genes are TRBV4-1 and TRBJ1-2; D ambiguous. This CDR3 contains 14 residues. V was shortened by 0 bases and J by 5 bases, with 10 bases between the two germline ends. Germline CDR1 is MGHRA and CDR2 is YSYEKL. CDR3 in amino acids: CASSQDLDGYGYTF. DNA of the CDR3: TGCGCCAGCAGCCAAGATTTGGACGGTTATGGCTACACCTTC.

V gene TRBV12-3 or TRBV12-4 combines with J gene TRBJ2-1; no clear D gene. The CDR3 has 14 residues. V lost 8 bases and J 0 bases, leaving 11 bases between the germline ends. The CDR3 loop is CASLPGSSYNEQFF. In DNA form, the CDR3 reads TGTGCCAGCCTCCCCGGAAGCTCCTACAATGAGCAGTTCTTC.